There are many counts of the clone carrying this T cell receptor beta chain. Antigen unknown. These data originate in a study of tumor-infiltrating lymphocytes in primary liver carcinoma. General study findings and limits: Pairs of tumor regions overlapped more than tumor-adjacent and tumor-blood pairs did. There were only about 7-25% of top clones found in all five tumor regions.

Starting from approximately 470 ng of total RNA, TCR beta cDNA was produced with a primer in the constant region. ARM-PCR, slightly modified, supplied the TCR beta libraries through three nested multiplex PCR rounds. A C-beta reverse primer was combined with TRBV1-TRBV30 forward primers in the first two PCR rounds, and each round had approximately 10 cycles. TCRdb re-analysed the multiplex PCR reads in MiXCR, keeping a single row per CDR3 protein. The repertoire holds 65,000 to 90,000 distinct CDR3 sequences, with 65% to 80% as singletons. Germline V gene sequence: CDR1 SGDLS, CDR2 YYNGEE. V was cut by 0 bases and J by 0 bases, with 2 bases left in between. CDR3 length: 13 residues. Bulk tissue was left unsorted, and RNA and DNA were co-extracted from about 20-30 mg of it.

The J gene is TRBJ2-3, the V gene TRBV9; D not resolved. The source is a man aged 40-50 years with primary liver carcinoma and hepatitis B virus infection. Sequenced material: liver tumor tissue from sampling region 1. Specified subset: tumor region T1, superior pole. As DNA, the CDR3 is TGTGCCAGCAGCGTAGTTAGCACAGATACGCAGTATTTT. Encoded protein: CASSVVSTDTQYF.